Described below is a single TCR beta chain sequence and its context. The antigen is unknown. These data are taken from a study of OX40 agonist ivuxolimab in advanced cancers. About the study: Patients with hepatocellular carcinoma, melanoma, renal cell or head and neck cancer made up the dose-escalation patients. Whole-study results and caveats: Nonresponders included some who also had low normalized T-cell clonal expansion.

This CDR3 spans 14 amino acids. CDR1 GTSNPN and CDR2 SVGIG come from the germline V gene (reference sequence). Sequencing was performed with immunoSEQ multiplex PCR; in TCRdb, only in-frame clones are kept and a portion is missing. The table lists some 74,000 clones, 85% to 90% of them singletons. The TCR was taken from an adult with an advanced solid tumor such as melanoma, head and neck, liver or kidney cancer. Sample: CD4+ or CD8+ T cells sorted from blood, taken in a trial of the OX40 agonist ivuxolimab. This sequence joins TRBV30 and TRBJ2-5; 12 bases map to TRBD1. The end of the DNA fits TRBJ2-7 better, so the J call may be wrong. The CDR3 DNA sequence: TGTGCCTGGAGCTCGGGACAGGGGGCCGACGAGCAGTACTTC. Protein product: CAWSSGQGADEQYF.